The 24 T cell receptor beta chains below come from one sample, sequenced in a study of beta chain features in type 1 diabetes. Reverse transcribing all isolated RNA meant expressed TCRB transcripts were sequenced. Some clones are missing from TCRdb's copy, which holds only in-frame ones; the method was immunoSEQ multiplex PCR. The sample has approximately 40,000 clones, approximately 51% seen once. The sample was stem cell memory CD4+ T cells from blood. The receptors here all came from a woman in her twenties or thirties in good health.

This clone showed up just a few times. V usage is TRBV2 and J usage is TRBJ2-1; D unclear. This CDR3 spans 13 amino acids. CDR1 and CDR2 from the germline V gene are SNHLY and FYNNEI. The V and J ends lost 8 bases and 4 bases respectively, with 12 bases between them. The CDR3 DNA is TGTGCCAGCCGTCTTGCGGAGTACAATGAGCAGTTCTTC. Protein: CASRLAEYNEQFF. Variable domain in full (rest from reference TRBV2 and TRBJ2-1): EPEVTQTPSHQVTQMGQEVILRCVPISNHLYFYWYRQILGQKVEFLVSFYNNEISEKSEIFDDQFSVERPDGSNFTLKIRSTKLEDSAMYFCASRLAEYNEQFFGPGTRLTVL.

Only one count was recorded for this clone. The rearrangement uses TRBV5-6 and TRBJ1-1, with TRBD1 as a possible D gene (6 bases). CDR1 is SGHDT, CDR2 YYEEEE, per germline. V lost 4 bases, J lost 1 base, and 26 bases lay in between. The CDR3 is made up of 19 amino acids. This chain's CDR3 is CASSQMVVAGGARNTEAFF. CDR3 coding DNA: TGTGCCAGCAGCCAGATGGTAGTCGCGGGGGGGGCAAGGAACACTGAAGCTTTCTTT.

The chain combines TRBV29-1 with TRBJ2-3; perhaps TRBD1 as D (6 bases). Trimming pared 7 bases from V and 0 bases from J, leaving 17 bases between. Germline V gene data show CDR1 as SQVTM and CDR2 as ANQGSEA. This CDR3 has 15 amino acids. The CDR3 nucleotides are TGCAGCGCCAGGGGCCTCCCGACCAGCACAGATACGCAGTATTTT. Its translation: CSARGLPTSTDTQYF.

This chain links TRBV18 with TRBJ2-1; 13 nucleotides line up with TRBD2. CDR3 length: 16 amino acids. CDR1 is KGHSH and CDR2 is LQKENI in the germline V gene. Unmatched junction bases numbered 2, after V lost 0 bases and J lost 6 bases. CDR3 loop: CASSPPTSGRSNEQFF. In nucleotides, the CDR3 is TGTGCCAGCTCACCACCGACTAGCGGGAGGAGCAATGAGCAGTTCTTC.

V gene TRBV28 combines with J gene TRBJ2-7; possibly TRBD1 for D (6 bases). CDR3 length: 12 amino acids. With 6 bases removed from V and 3 bases from J, the gap between germline ends came to 9 bases. CDR1 is MDHEN and CDR2 is SYDVKM in the germline V gene. The CDR3 nucleotides read TGTGCCAGCAGCCAGACAGGCTACGAGCAGTACTTC. Protein product: CASSQTGYEQYF.

The J gene is TRBJ2-7, the V gene TRBV5-1, with D uncertain. The CDR3 totals 13 residues. CDR1 is SGHRS and CDR2 is YFSETQ in the germline V gene. The V and J ends lost 2 bases and 5 bases respectively, with 11 bases between them. This CDR3 reads CASSLRGTDEQYF. CDR3 DNA sequence: TGCGCCAGCAGCTTACGAGGAACCGACGAGCAGTACTTC.

The gene calls are TRBV5-4 and TRBJ2-1; D is perhaps TRBD1 (6 bases). Trimming took off 5 bases at V and 2 bases at J, with 20 bases between the two ends. CDR3 length: 17 amino acids. Germline V gene sequence: CDR1 SGHNT, CDR2 YYREEE (reference sequence). The CDR3 nucleotides read TGTGCCAGCAGGCCCTCGGGACACCGGATTACCTACAATGAGCAGTTCTTC. This gives the protein CASRPSGHRITYNEQFF.

This chain links TRBV7-2 with TRBJ1-4; 9 bases agree with TRBD1. This CDR3 has 15 amino acids. Germline trimming cut 4 bases from V and 8 bases from J; bases unmatched to any gene: 8. Germline CDR1 reads SGHTA; CDR2 reads FQGNSA. The CDR3 sequence is CASSYWDREAEKLFF. The DNA for the CDR3 is TGTGCCAGCAGCTATTGGGACAGGGAGGCGGAAAAACTGTTTTTT.

This clone showed up just once. The V and J genes are TRBV6-5 and TRBJ2-1, with 11 bases fitting TRBD2. V shed 2 bases, J shed 3 bases, and the junction held 3 bases outside the gene matches. Per the germline V gene, CDR1 is MNHEY and CDR2 is SVGAGI. The CDR3 spans 16 residues. The CDR3: CASSYVLAGGYNEQFF. DNA of the CDR3: TGTGCCAGCAGTTACGTGCTAGCGGGAGGCTACAATGAGCAGTTCTTC.

This clone occurred a few times. V usage is TRBV5-1 and J usage is TRBJ2-7; 9 bases fit TRBD1. Per the germline V gene, CDR1 is SGHRS and CDR2 is YFSETQ. CDR3 length: 14 residues. The V and J ends lost 4 bases and 5 bases, in that order; junction bases with no gene match: 7. CDR3 coding DNA: TGCGCCAGCAGCACGGGACAGGGAGGCCACGAGCAGTACTTC. Translation gives CASSTGQGGHEQYF.

This chain joins TRBV29-1 and TRBJ1-2; D perhaps matches TRBD1 (5 bases). This CDR3 contains 13 residues. The germline V and J ends were trimmed by 4 bases and 4 bases, with 13 bases remaining between them. Germline-derived CDR1 and CDR2 are SQVTM and ANQGSEA. CDR3 nucleotides: TGCAGCGTTGGGCCAGGGTACTCCTATGGCTACACCTTC. Encoded protein: CSVGPGYSYGYTF.

This chain joins TRBV29-1 and TRBJ2-1; the D gene is possibly TRBD2 (6 bases). CDR3 length: 13 amino acids. Germline V lookup: CDR1 SQVTM, CDR2 ANQGSEA. V dropped 6 bases and J dropped 10 bases, with 19 bases sitting between them. The CDR3 sequence is CSVQGTGNKEQFF. The CDR3 coding sequence is TGCAGCGTCCAAGGGACTGGGAATAAGGAGCAGTTCTTC.

This chain connects TRBV29-1 to TRBJ2-7; possible D gene TRBD1, 5 bases. Germline CDR1 SQVTM, CDR2 ANQGSEA. The CDR3 has 12 amino acids. V was trimmed by 6 bases and J by 3 bases, leaving 12 bases between them. The CDR3 sequence is CSVQGSNYEQYF. CDR3 nucleotide sequence: TGCAGCGTGCAGGGCTCCAACTACGAGCAGTACTTC.

The chain joins TRBV28 to TRBJ2-1; D gene unclear. Germline V gene lookup returns CDR1 MDHEN and CDR2 SYDVKM. The V and J ends lost 3 bases and 2 bases respectively, with 11 bases between them. There are 15 residues in the CDR3. The CDR3 sequence: CASSLGRPTYNEQFF. DNA for the CDR3: TGTGCCAGCAGTTTGGGCAGGCCCACCTACAATGAGCAGTTCTTC. The full variable domain, with the rest looked up from reference TRBV28 and TRBJ2-1, is DVKVTQSSRYLVKRTGEKVFLECVQDMDHENMFWYRQDPGLGLRLIYFSYDVKMKEKGDIPEGYSVSREKKERFSLILESASTNQTSMYLCASSLGRPTYNEQFFGPGTRLTVL.

The gene calls are TRBV30 and TRBJ2-5; D perhaps matches TRBD1 (6 bases). The germline V gene encodes CDR1 GTSNPN and CDR2 SVGIG (reference sequence). The V end lost 4 bases, the J end lost 4 bases, and 13 bases lay between the germline ends. The CDR3 totals 13 residues. CDR3 DNA sequence: TGTGCCTGGACCCAGGGGAGTGGAGAGACCCAGTACTTC. Encoded protein: CAWTQGSGETQYF.

This clone was observed a handful of times. V is TRBV5-4 and J is TRBJ1-2, with D possibly TRBD1 on 6 matching bases. CDR3 size: 17 residues. Germline loops: CDR1 SGHNT, CDR2 YYREEE (reference sequence). V lost 1 base and J lost 1, with 17 bases in between. The CDR3, as DNA: TGTGCCAGCAGCTTGAATGGCAGGGGATACTTTAACTATGGCTACACCTTC. Its protein product is CASSLNGRGYFNYGYTF.

This chain joins TRBV28 and TRBJ1-3; D is possibly TRBD1 (6 bases). Germline V gene sequence: CDR1 MDHEN, CDR2 SYDVKM. The ends were cut back, 3 bases at V and 2 bases at J, with 11 bases in the middle. CDR3 length: 15 residues. The CDR3, as DNA: TGTGCCAGCAGTTTTTCAGGGGCGGCTGGAAACACCATATATTTT. Translated, it gives CASSFSGAAGNTIYF.

The chain uses TRBV9 and TRBJ2-2; 7 bases are shared with TRBD2. Germline V lookup: CDR1 SGDLS, CDR2 YYNGEE. V lost 4 bases and J lost 1; bases outside the gene matches: 7. CDR3 size: 16 residues. For the CDR3, the DNA is TGTGCCAGCAGCCCCTTCCCGGGAGGGAACACCGGGGAGCTGTTTTTT. Residues: CASSPFPGGNTGELFF.

This chain links TRBV6-5 with TRBJ1-2; the D is unclear. The germline V and J ends were trimmed by 0 bases and 8 bases, with 13 bases remaining between them. Germline V CDR1 and CDR2: MNHEY, SVGAGI. The CDR3 consists of 14 residues. CDR3 in amino acids: CASSYSRHLSGYTF. The DNA of the CDR3 is TGTGCCAGCAGTTACTCGCGGCACCTGAGCGGCTACACCTTC.

This clone was found a few times. This chain uses TRBV10-3 with TRBJ2-1; D is undetermined. Between the trimmed V and J ends, which lost 8 bases and 4 bases, there was a span of 9 bases. This CDR3 contains 12 residues. CDR1 and CDR2 from the germline V gene are ENHRY and SYGVKD. In nucleotides, the CDR3 is TGTGCCATCGCGTCTGCATACAATGAGCAGTTCTTC. Its translation is CAIASAYNEQFF.

The chain is built from TRBV27 and TRBJ1-2; D might be TRBD1 (6 bases). V was clipped by 7 bases and J by 4 bases, with 28 bases between them. The CDR3 is 18 amino acids. CDR1 and CDR2 (germline): MNHEY, SMNVEV (reference sequence). The CDR3 protein is CASTPRQSTGRNRYGYTF. The CDR3 nucleotides are TGTGCCAGCACCCCTAGGCAATCGACAGGCAGAAACCGCTATGGCTACACCTTC.

This clone was detected only a few times. The V and J genes are TRBV13 and TRBJ2-1, with 8 bases matching TRBD2. Trimming at V came to 0 bases and at J to 9 bases, leaving 7 bases not matched to a gene. Germline V gene data show CDR1 as PRHDT and CDR2 as FYEKMQ (reference sequence). The CDR3 loop spans 15 amino acids. CDR3 region: CASSLGGMAGGEQFF. The CDR3 nucleotides read TGTGCCAGCAGCTTAGGAGGTATGGCGGGAGGTGAGCAGTTCTTC.

The chain combines TRBV29-1 with TRBJ2-7; D is unresolved. The CDR3 runs to 15 residues. The V gene's germline CDR1 is SQVTM and CDR2 ANQGSEA. V was trimmed by 5 bases and J by 3 bases, leaving 20 bases between them. In DNA form, the CDR3 reads TGCAGCGTTTCGGGTGGCCATAGAAGCTTCTACGAGCAGTACTTC. It yields the protein CSVSGGHRSFYEQYF.

The CDR3 DNA is TGTGCCAGCAGCGTAGTCGGGACTAGCGAACAAGAGACCCAGTACTTC. Translation gives CASSVVGTSEQETQYF. The chain recombines TRBV9 with TRBJ2-5; the match to TRBD2 covers 10 bases. The CDR3 loop spans 16 amino acids. Germline CDR1 SGDLS, CDR2 YYNGEE. After removal of 0 bases from V and 2 bases from J, the junction contained 4 bases not matched to a gene.